This T cell receptor beta chain came from a study of CD8 T cells in Susac syndrome. The ends lost 4 bases at V and 4 bases at J; junction bases unmatched: 9. Germline values: CDR1 MNHEY, CDR2 SMNVEV (reference sequence). The CDR3 runs 16 residues. From blood CD8+ and CD4+ T cells, the TCR beta chain was sequenced. After extraction with the RNeasy kit, about 0.45 to 1 ug of the RNA was reverse transcribed using random hexamers. MiXCR, run by TCRdb on the immunoSEQ multiplex PCR reads, gives a single entry per CDR3 protein. In the table there are under 550,000 distinct CDR3 sequences, approximately 85% of which are singletons.

This chain uses TRBV27 with TRBJ2-1; the match to TRBD2 covers 8 bases. The sequence came from a human donor with multiple sclerosis. The sequenced sample was CD8+ T cells from PBMCs. The CDR3 DNA reads as TGTGCCAGCAGTTCCCCGGGACTAGGACCTTACAATGAGCAGTTCTTC. It encodes CASSSPGLGPYNEQFF.